The clone carrying this T cell receptor beta chain was observed at least ten times. Trimming stripped 9 bases from V and 4 bases from J, with 22 bases between. The CDR3 is 16 amino acids. Per the germline V gene, CDR1 is KGHSH and CDR2 is LQKENI. This record belongs to a study of regulatory T cells in long-lasting Graves disease. Sequencing libraries for TCR beta were prepared with iRepertoire HTBI primers and Arm-PCR of CDR3 regions. TCRdb re-analysed the multiplex PCR reads in MiXCR, keeping a single row per CDR3 protein. The sample includes about 440,000 distinct CDR3 sequences, about 17% of them seen just once. Time point given: newly diagnosed GD, antithyroid drugs for less than 3 months. Researchers made the TCR library from RNA that was extracted from PBMCs. The same data also contributed to another study, on T cells in Graves' hyperthyroidism and ophthalmopathy.

The rearrangement joins TRBV18 to TRBJ1-5; D is possibly TRBD1 (6 bases). The sequence was collected from a woman under 40 with Graves disease. Sequences were derived from peripheral blood mononuclear cells (PBMCs), sampled at new diagnosis, from a patient treated with antithyroid drugs. For the CDR3, the DNA is TGTGCCAGTTCCCGGGGTGTAGGGGGTGAAAATCAGCCCCAGCATTTT. Translated: CASSRGVGGENQPQHF.